A selection of T cell receptor beta chains follows, all from one sample in a study of cytomegalovirus exposure and HLA in healthy donors. The protocol was immunoSEQ multiplex PCR, while the TCRdb copy is restricted to in-frame clones and leaves out a portion. There are 130,000 or so clones in the sample; over 70% occur only once, and 1.5% lies in the top ten. The material sequenced was PBMCs. All receptors come from a woman between 18 and 29 years old in good health and CMV-seronegative. CDR3s include the opening cysteine and the closing phenylalanine or tryptophan. Fields, in order: clone size, J gene, V gene, D gene, CDR3 protein, CDR3 DNA. The D gene is left open where the match is weak. For some rows the clone size is stated as once, few or many, or as a class when expanded; others skip it.

-	TRBJ1-2	TRBV5-1	-	CASSLGGGWPYGYTF	TGCGCCAGCAGCTTGGGGGGCGGATGGCCCTATGGCTACACCTTC
-	TRBJ2-7	TRBV5-6	-	CASTPYLYEQYF	TGTGCCAGCACCCCCTATTTGTACGAGCAGTACTTC
once	TRBJ2-5	TRBV4-1	TRBD2	CASSQDTSGEYQETQYF	TGCGCCAGCAGCCAAGATACTAGCGGAGAGTACCAAGAGACCCAGTACTTC
-	TRBJ2-7	TRBV5-1	-	CASSEGQYYEQYF	TGCGCCAGCAGCGAAGGACAGTACTACGAGCAGTACTTC
-	TRBJ1-4	TRBV7-9	-	CASSPFLGGVESEKLFF	TGTGCCAGCAGCCCCTTCCTAGGGGGTGTAGAATCAGAAAAACTGTTTTTT
-	TRBJ1-1	TRBV5-1	-	CASSLEGGTEAFF	TGCGCCAGCAGCTTGGAAGGGGGCACTGAAGCTTTCTTT
once	TRBJ1-5	TRBV30	-	CAWTPGEYEPQHF	TGTGCCTGGACCCCTGGGGAGTATGAGCCCCAGCATTTT
-	TRBJ1-3	TRBV30	TRBD1	CAWDRGRPVTGNTIYF	TGTGCCTGGGACAGGGGGCGGCCGGTTACTGGAAACACCATATATTTT
few	TRBJ2-1	TRBV5-5	-	CASSPLRTKSSYNEQFF	TGTGCCAGCAGCCCCCTTAGGACTAAAAGCTCCTACAATGAGCAGTTCTTC
-	TRBJ1-3	TRBV10-3	-	CAISKQGSSGNTIYF	TGTGCCATCAGCAAACAGGGCAGCTCTGGAAACACCATATATTTT
-	TRBJ1-1	TRBV13	-	CASSSGGIGAEAFF	TGTGCCAGCAGCAGCGGGGGGATTGGGGCTGAAGCTTTCTTT
-	TRBJ2-7	TRBV5-1	TRBD2	CASSRGGAGGSYEQYF	TGCGCCAGCAGCCGGGGTGGAGCGGGAGGTTCCTACGAGCAGTACTTC
few	TRBJ2-5	TRBV5-1	TRBD1	CASSWGTGGETQYF	TGCGCCAGCAGCTGGGGGACAGGGGGGGAGACCCAGTACTTC
-	TRBJ1-5	TRBV15	-	CATSRDPAGNQPQHF	TGTGCCACCAGCAGAGATCCGGCGGGGAATCAGCCCCAGCATTTT
once	TRBJ2-7	TRBV4-2	TRBD2	CASSPSGTGYEQYF	TGTGCCAGCAGCCCAAGCGGGACGGGATACGAGCAGTACTTC
-	TRBJ1-2	TRBV27	TRBD1	CASSFSGGINYGYTF	TGTGCCAGCAGTTTCTCAGGGGGTATTAACTATGGCTACACCTTC
-	TRBJ2-7	TRBV6-6	TRBD1	CASSWDRDYEQYF	TGTGCCAGCAGCTGGGACAGAGACTACGAGCAGTACTTC
-	TRBJ1-5	TRBV5-1	-	CASSPGEGGQPQHF	TGCGCCAGCAGCCCGGGAGAGGGCGGGCAGCCCCAGCATTTT
-	TRBJ2-3	TRBV7-2	TRBD2	CASSLHRGRAPDTQYF	TGTGCCAGCAGCTTGCATCGCGGGAGGGCGCCAGATACGCAGTATTTT
-	TRBJ2-3	TRBV6-4	TRBD1	CASSGTGGTDTQYF	TGTGCCAGCAGTGGGACAGGGGGCACAGATACGCAGTATTTT
-	TRBJ2-1	TRBV29-1	-	CSVSELDANEQFF	TGCAGCGTTTCGGAACTAGACGCCAATGAGCAGTTCTTC
-	TRBJ1-1	TRBV2	TRBD1	CASSRDRGRRAFF	TGTGCCAGCAGCCGGGACAGGGGTCGTAGAGCTTTCTTT